This T cell receptor (beta chain) emerged from a study of cytomegalovirus exposure and HLA in healthy donors. The V end was cut by 2 bases, the J end by 10 bases, with 12 bases between. Germline V gives CDR1 SGHRS, CDR2 YFSETQ. The CDR3 covers 12 residues. The PCR contained 60 Vbeta and 13 Jbeta primers. Generated by immunoSEQ multiplex PCR, the TCRdb table keeps only in-frame clones and is missing some. Seen here are 150,000 to 200,000 clones, 75% observed once, and the top ten hold roughly 3%. In its sample, this clone was seen a few times. This chain uses TRBV5-1 with TRBJ1-1, with no clear D. This sequence originates from a woman aged 45-65 years in good health and CMV-seropositive. The sequenced material came from PBMCs. The CDR3 coding sequence is TGCGCCAGCAGCTTTGACGGGGTAGGAGCTTTCTTT. This sequence encodes CASSFDGVGAFF.